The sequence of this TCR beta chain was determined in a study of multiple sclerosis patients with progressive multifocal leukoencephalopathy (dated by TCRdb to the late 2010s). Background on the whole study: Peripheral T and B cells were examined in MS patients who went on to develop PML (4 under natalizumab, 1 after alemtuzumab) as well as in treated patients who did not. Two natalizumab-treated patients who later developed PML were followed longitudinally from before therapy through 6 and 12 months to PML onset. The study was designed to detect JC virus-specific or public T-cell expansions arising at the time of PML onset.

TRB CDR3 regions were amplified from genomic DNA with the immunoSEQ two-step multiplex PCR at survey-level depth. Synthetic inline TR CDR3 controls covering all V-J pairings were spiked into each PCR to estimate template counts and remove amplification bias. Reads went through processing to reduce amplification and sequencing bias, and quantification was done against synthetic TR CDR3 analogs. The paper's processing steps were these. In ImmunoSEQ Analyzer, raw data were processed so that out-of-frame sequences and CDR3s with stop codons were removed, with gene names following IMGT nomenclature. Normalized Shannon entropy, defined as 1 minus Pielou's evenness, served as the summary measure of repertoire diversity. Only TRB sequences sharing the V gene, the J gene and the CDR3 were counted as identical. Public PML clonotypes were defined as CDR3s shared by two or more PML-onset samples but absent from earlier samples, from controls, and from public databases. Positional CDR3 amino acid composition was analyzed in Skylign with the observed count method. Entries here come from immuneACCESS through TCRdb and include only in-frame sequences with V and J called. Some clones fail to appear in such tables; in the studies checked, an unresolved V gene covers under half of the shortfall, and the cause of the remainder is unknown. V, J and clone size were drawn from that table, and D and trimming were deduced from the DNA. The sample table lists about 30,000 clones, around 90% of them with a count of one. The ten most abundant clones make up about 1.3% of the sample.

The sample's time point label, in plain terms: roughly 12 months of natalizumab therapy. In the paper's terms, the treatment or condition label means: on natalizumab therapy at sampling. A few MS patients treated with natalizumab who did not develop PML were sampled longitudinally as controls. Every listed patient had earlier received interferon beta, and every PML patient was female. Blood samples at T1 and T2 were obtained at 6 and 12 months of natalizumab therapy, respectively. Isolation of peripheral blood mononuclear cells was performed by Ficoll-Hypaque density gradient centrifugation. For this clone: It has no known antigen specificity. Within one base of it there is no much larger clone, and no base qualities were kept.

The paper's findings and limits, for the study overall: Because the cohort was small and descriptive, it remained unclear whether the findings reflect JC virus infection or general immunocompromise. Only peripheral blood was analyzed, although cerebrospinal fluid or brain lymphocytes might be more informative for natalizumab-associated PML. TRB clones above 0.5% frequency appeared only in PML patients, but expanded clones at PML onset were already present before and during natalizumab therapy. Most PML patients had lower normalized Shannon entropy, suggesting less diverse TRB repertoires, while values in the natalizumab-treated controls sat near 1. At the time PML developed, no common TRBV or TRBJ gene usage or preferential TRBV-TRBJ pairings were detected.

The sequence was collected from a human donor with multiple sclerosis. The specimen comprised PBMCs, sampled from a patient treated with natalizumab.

The CDR3 protein sequence reads: CASSPQNYGYTF. In nucleotides, the sequence is TGCGCCAGCTCCCCCCAAAACTATGGCTACACCTTC. The rearrangement joined TRBV10-2 to TRBJ1-2; a confident D gene designation cannot be given. The CDR3 goes from the cysteine to the phenylalanine over 12 residues. Of all the DNA, just the CDR3 is kept, 36 bases in frame from base 1. At the junction V is shortened by 8 bases and J by 2 bases, with 9 bases in between. CDR1 is given as WSHSY and CDR2 as SAAADI, both from the germline V gene.